This T cell receptor (beta chain) is drawn from a study of cytomegalovirus exposure and HLA in healthy donors. Study summary: An earlier analysis identified 117 million unique TCR beta sequences in about 190 million T cells.

This clone was seen only once. Its specificity is unknown. The same CDR3 is also encoded by other DNA sequences in this sample. Overall study results and limits: A prior analysis recorded that most TCR beta V segments were productive about 87% or about 30% of the time.

The PCR had 60 Vbeta and 13 Jbeta primers. TCRdb's copy holds only in-frame clones and misses some; the assay was immunoSEQ multiplex PCR. The sample has under 150,000 clones, roughly four fifths seen once. V was pared by 5 bases and J by 1 base, with 4 bases of the junction left unmatched. Germline V gene lookup returns CDR1 SGHVS and CDR2 FNYEAQ. There are 15 residues in the CDR3. This TCR was recovered from a woman aged 25 to 39 in good health and CMV-seropositive. What was sequenced was PBMCs. The chain employs TRBV7-6 and TRBJ2-3, with TRBD1 identical over 9 bases. CDR3 protein: CASSPRTGGTDTQYF. The CDR3 bases are TGTGCCAGCAGCCCGAGGACAGGGGGCACAGATACGCAGTATTTT.